This TCR beta chain was recorded in a study of blood T cell repertoires in COVID-19. Across the study: COVID-19 samples from acute and convalescent phases originated in the United States, Italy and Spain. The analysed material was cDNA or gDNA that came from T cells, B-cell-depleted T cells, or PBMCs.

The V end was cut by 4 bases, the J end by 0 bases, with 10 bases between. There are 15 residues in the CDR3. Germline V CDR1 and CDR2: SGHRS, YFSETQ. In the source study's methods: By means of reference gene primer amplification, nucleated cell counts were estimated. Produced via immunoSEQ multiplex PCR; TCRdb's table is partial and in-frame only. Clone size and V and J calls were adopted from that table, with D and trimming inferred from the DNA. The profile shows about 140,000 clones, approximately 79% of them singletons. This TCR derives from a man in his fifties or sixties with acute or convalescent COVID-19. This chain joins TRBV5-1 and TRBJ2-2; D perhaps matches TRBD2 (5 bases). Sequencing was done on a sample of peripheral blood. The DNA of the CDR3 is TGCGCCAGCAGCGCGACTATCTCGAACACCGGGGAGCTGTTTTTT. Translation gives CASSATISNTGELFF. The whole variable domain, filled in from reference TRBV5-1 and TRBJ2-2, reads KAGVTQTPRYLIKTRGQQVTLSCSPISGHRSVSWYQQTPGQGLQFLFEYFSETQRNKGNFPGRFSGRQFSNSRSEMNVSTLELGDSALYLCASSATISNTGELFFGEGSRLTVL.